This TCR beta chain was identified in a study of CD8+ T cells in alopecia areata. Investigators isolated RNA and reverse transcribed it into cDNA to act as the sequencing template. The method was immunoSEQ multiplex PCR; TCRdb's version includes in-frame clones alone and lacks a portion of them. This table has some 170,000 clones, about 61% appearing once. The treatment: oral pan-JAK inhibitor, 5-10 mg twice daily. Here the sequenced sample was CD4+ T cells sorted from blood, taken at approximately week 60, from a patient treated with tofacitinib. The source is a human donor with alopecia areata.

The CDR3 is CASSPQIRGPGGYTF. The DNA for the CDR3 is TGCGCCAGCAGCCCCCAGATCCGGGGGCCCGGGGGCTACACCTTC. The chain combines TRBV4-1 with TRBJ1-2; a possible D gene is TRBD1 (6 bases). V gave up 4 bases and J gave up 8 bases, with 20 bases separating them. From germline, CDR1 is MGHRA and CDR2 YSYEKL. This CDR3 is built from 15 residues.